Each of the 21 T cell receptor beta chains below was sequenced from the same sample in a study of cytomegalovirus exposure and HLA in healthy donors. PCR primers comprised 60 Vbeta and 13 Jbeta primers. Sequencing was performed with immunoSEQ multiplex PCR; in TCRdb, only in-frame clones are kept and a portion is missing. The table includes around 130,000 clones, approximately 80% detected once. Sequencing was carried out using PBMCs. The origin of the receptors is a human donor in good health.

This clone was detected a few times. This sequence joins TRBV5-6 and TRBJ1-1; D remains ambiguous. The CDR3 has 13 residues. Looked up from germline, CDR1 is SGHDT and CDR2 is YYEEEE. V was cut by 1 base and J by 3 bases, with 7 bases left in between. The CDR3 DNA reads TGTGCCAGCAGCTTGCCAAGAGACACTGAAGCTTTCTTT. As protein: CASSLPRDTEAFF.

The CDR3 reads CASSGLFGQGVTGELFF. The CDR3 DNA follows: TGTGCCAGTAGCGGTCTGTTCGGACAGGGGGTCACCGGGGAGCTGTTTTTT. The chain combines TRBV19 with TRBJ2-2, with 10 bases lining up with TRBD1. V shed 6 bases and J 4 bases; nucleotides not matched to a gene: 11. The CDR3 totals 17 residues. Looked up from germline, CDR1 is LNHDA and CDR2 is SQIVND (reference sequence).

This clone was found once. The rearrangement uses TRBV9 and TRBJ2-1; weak D call: TRBD2 (7 bases). This CDR3 region has 17 residues. V lost 3 bases, J lost 9 bases, and 25 bases lay in between. Germline V CDR1 and CDR2: SGDLS, YYNGEE. Written as DNA, the CDR3 is TGTGCCAGCAGCGCAAGCTCTGGGGGGGGCAGGTCGAGTGAGCAGTTCTTC. This translates into CASSASSGGGRSSEQFF.

The chain has TRBV4-2 and TRBJ1-4, with 9 bases fitting TRBD1. The CDR3 length is 16 residues. Trimming took 0 bases from V and 10 from J; bases not matched to a gene: 9. Per germline, CDR1 LGHNA and CDR2 YNFKEQ. The CDR3 nucleotides are TGTGCCAGCAGCCAAGATTTTGGGACAGGGATTGGAAAACTGTTTTTT. Amino acid sequence: CASSQDFGTGIGKLFF.

The chain is built from TRBV10-3 and TRBJ2-7; 9 positions match TRBD2. The CDR3 sequence is 14 residues long. Germline CDR1 ENHRY, CDR2 SYGVKD. V shed 6 bases and J 4 bases; nucleotides not matched to a gene: 7. CDR3 in amino acids: CAISEGGGVYEQYF. The CDR3 bases are TGTGCCATCAGCGAAGGCGGGGGGGTGTACGAGCAGTACTTC.

The chain uses TRBV2 and TRBJ2-7; 8 positions agree with TRBD1. The CDR3 is 14 residues long. Germline lookup yields CDR1 SNHLY and CDR2 FYNNEI. Trimming cost V 6 bases and J 0 bases; bases outside gene matches: 4. CDR3 protein: CASRWTGSSYEQYF. CDR3 nucleotide sequence: TGTGCCAGCAGGTGGACAGGGAGCTCCTACGAGCAGTACTTC.

The rearrangement uses TRBV28 and TRBJ1-4; D not resolved. Germline V gene sequence: CDR1 MDHEN, CDR2 SYDVKM. Trimming cost V 7 bases and J 5 bases, with 11 bases left between them. The CDR3 spans 13 residues. The CDR3 region is CASTPPLNEKLFF. The CDR3 DNA is TGTGCCAGCACCCCCCCCTTAAATGAAAAACTGTTTTTT.

J is TRBJ2-1 and V is TRBV7-3; TRBD2 aligns across 10 bases. Germline assignment: CDR1 SGHTA and CDR2 FQGTGA. This CDR3 is 15 amino acids long. Trimming took 0 bases from V and 7 from J; bases not matched to a gene: 3. CDR3 amino acids: CASSLTLAGDNEQFF. The CDR3 region has the DNA TGTGCCAGCAGCTTAACCCTAGCGGGGGATAATGAGCAGTTCTTC.

The chain has TRBV27 and TRBJ1-1; possible D gene TRBD1, 6 bases. The V gene lost 8 bases and the J gene lost 4 bases, with 14 bases spanning the gap. The CDR3 is 13 residues long. Germline CDR1 and CDR2: MNHEY and SMNVEV (reference sequence). The CDR3 loop reads CASAHRVGTEAFF. Here the CDR3 DNA reads TGTGCCAGCGCGCACAGGGTGGGCACTGAAGCTTTCTTT.

The chain couples TRBV5-1 to TRBJ1-2; D remains unclear. Germline V lookup: CDR1 SGHRS, CDR2 YFSETQ. Trimming removed 5 bases at V and 1 base at J, with 12 bases between. The CDR3 length is 14 residues. CDR3 sequence (DNA): TGCGCCAGCAGAGCCCCAGGACTTAACTATGGCTACACCTTC. Translated, it gives CASRAPGLNYGYTF.

The chain links TRBV15 to TRBJ2-3; 10 nucleotides match TRBD1. Germline trimming cut 4 bases from V and 4 bases from J; bases unmatched to any gene: 5. Per germline, CDR1 LNHNV and CDR2 YYDKDF (reference sequence). This CDR3 contains 15 residues. CDR3 DNA: TGTGCCACCAGCAACGACAGGGGGCCGGCAGATACGCAGTATTTT. This encodes CATSNDRGPADTQYF.

This clone was seen just once. Other DNA variants within this sample encode the same CDR3. The genes are TRBV5-1 and TRBJ2-7, with D maybe TRBD1 (5 bases). This CDR3 has 12 residues. Germline V gene lookup returns CDR1 SGHRS and CDR2 YFSETQ. The ends were cut back, 4 bases at V and 10 bases at J, with 15 bases in the middle. CDR3: CASSMQGYEQYF. The CDR3 region has the DNA TGCGCCAGCAGCATGCAGGGCTATGAACAGTACTTC.

This clone appeared a single time. The rearrangement links TRBV10-3 to TRBJ2-7; 10 bases agree with TRBD2. Germline assignment: CDR1 ENHRY and CDR2 SYGVKD. V gave up 0 bases and J gave up 1 base; unmatched junction bases: 3. The CDR3 has 16 residues. The CDR3 sequence: CAISESTSGFSYEQYF. Here the CDR3 DNA reads TGTGCCATCAGTGAGTCGACTAGCGGGTTTTCCTACGAGCAGTACTTC.

The chain couples TRBV7-2 to TRBJ2-7, with TRBD1 matching over 9 bases. Per the germline V gene, CDR1 is SGHTA and CDR2 is FQGNSA. Germline trimming cut 4 bases from V and 4 bases from J; bases unmatched to any gene: 5. This CDR3 region has 14 residues. CDR3 protein: CASSYTGTGYEQYF. Here the CDR3 DNA reads TGTGCCAGCAGCTACACCGGGACAGGGTACGAGCAGTACTTC.

This clone was recorded a few times. The CDR3 sequence is CAISESRAPEQYF. Written as DNA, the CDR3 is TGTGCCATCAGTGAGTCGAGAGCCCCCGAGCAGTACTTC. This chain joins TRBV10-3 and TRBJ2-7; the D is unclear. V was shortened by 0 bases and J by 6 bases, with 9 bases between the two germline ends. This CDR3 has 13 residues. CDR1 and CDR2 from the germline V gene are ENHRY and SYGVKD.

This chain connects TRBV5-6 to TRBJ2-7; TRBD2 matches 7 bases. Germline CDR1 is SGHDT and CDR2 is YYEEEE. The CDR3 loop spans 15 amino acids. V lost 4 bases, J lost 0 bases, and 7 bases stayed unmatched. The CDR3 sequence: CASSNRDYRSYEQYF. The CDR3 DNA reads as TGTGCCAGCAGCAACCGGGACTACCGCTCCTACGAGCAGTACTTC.

The chain uses TRBV6-4 and TRBJ2-7; a possible D gene is TRBD1 (5 bases). Trimming removed 6 bases from V and 0 bases from J, with 9 bases in between. Germline CDR1 MRHNA, CDR2 SNTAGT. This CDR3 is built from 13 residues. The CDR3 DNA reads TGTGCCAGCAGCTTGACAGTCTCCTACGAGCAGTACTTC. Protein: CASSLTVSYEQYF.

The chain links TRBV10-3 to TRBJ1-2; 7 nucleotides align to TRBD1. This CDR3 region has 11 residues. CDR1 is ENHRY and CDR2 is SYGVKD in the germline V gene. V lost 8 bases, J lost 8 bases, and 5 bases stayed unmatched. The chain's CDR3 is CAIGLGGGYTF. CDR3 coding DNA: TGTGCCATCGGTTTAGGGGGCGGCTACACCTTC.

This rearrangement joins TRBV9 to TRBJ1-1; 8 nucleotides align to TRBD1. Germline lookup yields CDR1 SGDLS and CDR2 YYNGEE. With V trimmed by 2 bases and J by 3 bases, 9 bases remained unmatched. This CDR3 has 16 residues. The CDR3 bases are TGTGCCAGCAGCGTCGACCAGGGGGCAGCCCACACTGAAGCTTTCTTT. Translated, it gives CASSVDQGAAHTEAFF.

This clone appeared a few times. This sequence joins TRBV5-8 and TRBJ1-5; D is possibly TRBD1 (6 bases). V was trimmed by 5 bases and J by 5 bases, leaving 14 bases between them. The CDR3 has 14 amino acids. Germline V lookup: CDR1 SGHTS, CDR2 YDEGEE. The CDR3 loop reads CASRYPQGYQPQHF. The CDR3 DNA is TGTGCCAGCAGATATCCGCAGGGGTATCAGCCCCAGCATTTT.

This chain uses TRBV6-6 with TRBJ1-6; possibly TRBD1 for D (6 bases). CDR3 size: 14 residues. The germline V and J ends were trimmed by 6 bases and 0 bases, with 6 bases remaining between them. In germline, CDR1 is MNHNY, CDR2 SVGAGI (reference sequence). The CDR3 sequence is CASRDSSYNSPLHF. The CDR3 nucleotides read TGTGCCAGCAGGGACAGCTCCTATAATTCACCCCTCCACTTT.